Presented here are 28 T cell receptor beta chains from one specimen sequenced in a study of brain metastases from non-small cell lung cancer. Only in-frame clones appear in the TCRdb table, and some are missing; sequencing was by immunoSEQ multiplex PCR. The sample consists of a few thousand clones, about 90% of them appearing once. Material: primary lung tumor tissue. The source of these receptors is a donor aged 40 or older with non-small cell lung cancer.

This sequence joins TRBV7-9 and TRBJ1-5; 11 positions match TRBD1. CDR3 size: 14 residues. V lost 4 bases and J lost 5; bases outside the gene matches: 1. From germline, CDR1 is SEHNR and CDR2 FQNEAQ (reference sequence). Written as DNA, the CDR3 is TGTGCCAGCAGCTGGGGACAGGGGGATCAGCCCCAGCATTTT. It codes for CASSWGQGDQPQHF.

The chain's CDR3 is CASSPRDQGTREQFF. CDR3 bases: TGTGCCAGCAGTCCTCGCGACCAGGGGACTAGGGAGCAGTTCTTC. The J gene is TRBJ2-1, the V gene TRBV6-6; TRBD2 matches 8 bases. This CDR3 spans 15 amino acids. With 5 bases clipped from V and 10 bases from J, the junction kept 13 bases outside the gene matches. Germline CDR1 and CDR2: MNHNY and SVGAGI (reference sequence).

The J gene is TRBJ1-3, the V gene TRBV27, with a tentative D call TRBD1 (6 bases). V was pared by 2 bases and J by 4 bases, with 15 bases between. The CDR3 spans 16 residues. CDR1 MNHEY and CDR2 SMNVEV come from the germline V gene (reference sequence). The CDR3 region is CASSLTSGTFGNTIYF. CDR3 coding DNA: TGTGCCAGCAGTTTAACTTCCGGGACATTCGGAAACACCATATATTTT.

The chain employs TRBV7-8 and TRBJ2-1; 7 bases map to TRBD1. The V segment lost 5 bases and the J segment 7 bases; nucleotides outside the gene matches: 8. The germline gives CDR1 SGHVS, CDR2 FQNEAQ. The CDR3 spans 14 residues. The CDR3 coding sequence is TGTGCCAGCAGCCCCATCGGACAGGTGAATGAGCAGTTCTTC. Amino acids: CASSPIGQVNEQFF.

V gene TRBV4-2 combines with J gene TRBJ2-7; possibly TRBD1 or TRBD2 for D (6 bases each). Germline V gene lookup returns CDR1 LGHNA and CDR2 YNFKEQ. V lost 0 bases, J lost 2 bases, and 8 bases lay in between. This CDR3 is built from 14 residues. The CDR3: CASSQDRGAYEQYF. As DNA, the CDR3 is TGTGCCAGCAGCCAAGATAGGGGGGCCTACGAGCAGTACTTC.

The chain combines TRBV7-9 with TRBJ1-5, with unresolved D. Germline V gene lookup returns CDR1 SEHNR and CDR2 FQNEAQ (reference sequence). Trimming removed 5 bases at V and 7 bases at J, with 18 bases between. The length of the CDR3 is 15 residues. CDR3: CASSPIGEARQPQHF. The DNA of the CDR3 is TGTGCCAGCAGCCCTATTGGGGAGGCGCGGCAGCCCCAGCATTTT.

The chain recombines TRBV7-2 with TRBJ2-5; no clear D gene. V lost 5 bases and J lost 2, with 12 bases in between. The CDR3 totals 14 residues. Germline values: CDR1 SGHTA, CDR2 FQGNSA. Here the CDR3 reads CASSPLWAQETQYF. In nucleotides, the CDR3 is TGTGCCAGCAGCCCCCTTTGGGCTCAAGAGACCCAGTACTTC.

The chain uses TRBV19 and TRBJ1-2; D is ambiguous. Germline CDR1 reads LNHDA; CDR2 reads SQIVND (reference sequence). This CDR3 has 14 residues. Trimming removed 4 bases from V and 4 bases from J, with 13 bases in between. The CDR3 nucleotides are TGTGCCAGTAGTAGAGGAGGGTACGGCTATGGCTACACCTTC. Its translation: CASSRGGYGYGYTF.

This clone was seen once. A read error may account for a junction end that differs from germline. The identical CDR3 is also encoded by other nucleotide sequences in the sample. V usage is TRBV7-2 and J usage is TRBJ1-6; D remains ambiguous. This CDR3 has 15 residues. The germline V gene has CDR1 SGHTA and CDR2 FQGNSA. The CDR3 reads CASSQTHVQNSPLHF. The DNA for the CDR3 is TGTGCCAGCAGCCAGACACACGTTCAGAATTCACCCCTCCATTTT.

This clone appeared a few times. The V call is TRBV4-1, the J call TRBJ1-1, with D possibly TRBD1 on 6 matching bases. V was pared by 6 bases and J by 4 bases, with 9 bases between. The V gene's germline CDR1 is MGHRA and CDR2 YSYEKL. The CDR3 length is 12 residues. The CDR3 here is CASRQGSTEAFF. The CDR3 nucleotides are TGCGCCAGCAGACAGGGAAGCACTGAAGCTTTCTTT.

This clone was detected only a few times. This rearrangement joins TRBV5-1 to TRBJ1-1; D remains unclear. CDR1 is SGHRS, CDR2 YFSETQ, per germline. V lost 4 bases to trimming and J lost 0 bases, with 10 bases between them. The CDR3 is made up of 14 amino acids. CDR3 DNA: TGCGCCAGCAGCCCACGGACGGTGAACACTGAAGCTTTCTTT. Residues: CASSPRTVNTEAFF.

The chain is built from TRBV5-8 and TRBJ1-1, with a weak D call TRBD1 (5 bases). The CDR3 sequence is 19 residues long. Trimming cost V 4 bases and J 0 bases, with 25 bases left between them. The germline V gene encodes CDR1 SGHTS and CDR2 YDEGEE. The CDR3 sequence: CASSPILQRGARMNTEAFF. The CDR3 DNA reads TGTGCCAGCAGCCCGATTCTGCAACGAGGGGCGCGGATGAACACTGAAGCTTTCTTT. Together with reference TRBV5-8 and TRBJ1-1, the CDR3 gives the full variable domain: EAGVTQSPTHLIKTRGQQATLRCSPISGHTSVYWYQQALGLGLQFLLWYDEGEERNRGNFPPRFSGRQFPNYSSELNVNALELEDSALYLCASSPILQRGARMNTEAFFGQGTRLTVV.

The CDR3 DNA reads as TGTGCCATCAGATACGGACTAGCGGGGGCGAGCACAGATACGCAGTATTTT. Protein product: CAIRYGLAGASTDTQYF. V and J are TRBV10-3 and TRBJ2-3; 13 bases are shared with TRBD2. Germline-derived CDR1 and CDR2 are ENHRY and SYGVKD. V trimming: 6 bases; J trimming: 0 bases; junction bases outside the gene matches: 6. The CDR3 extends over 17 amino acids.

The V and J genes are TRBV7-2 and TRBJ1-5, with 9 bases lining up with TRBD1. This CDR3 spans 14 amino acids. J gave up 8 bases and V 0 bases, and 2 bases lay outside the gene matches. Looked up from germline, CDR1 is SGHTA and CDR2 is FQGNSA. CDR3 amino acids: CASSLATGGKPQHF. The CDR3 DNA is TGTGCCAGCAGCTTAGCGACAGGGGGGAAGCCCCAGCATTTT.

This clone has just a few counts. This chain connects TRBV12-3 or TRBV12-4 to TRBJ1-2, with D uncertain. This CDR3 has 12 amino acids. V lost 2 bases, J lost 4 bases, and 5 bases lay in between. DNA for the CDR3: TGTGCCAGCAGTTTATACAGCTATGGCTACACCTTC. As protein: CASSLYSYGYTF.

In its sample, this clone was seen once. The chain has TRBV10-3 and TRBJ1-2, with 7 bases aligning to TRBD1. The V gene's germline CDR1 is ENHRY and CDR2 SYGVKD. This CDR3 spans 12 amino acids. V lost 8 bases and J lost 6; bases outside the gene matches: 6. The chain's CDR3 is CAIYSGGNGYTF. The DNA of the CDR3 is TGTGCCATCTATTCAGGGGGAAATGGCTACACCTTC.

In this sample, this clone turned up once. The rearrangement joins TRBV5-6 to TRBJ2-3; 7 bases are a match to TRBD1. Trimming at V came to 6 bases and at J to 1 base, leaving 11 bases not matched to a gene. Germline V gives CDR1 SGHDT, CDR2 YYEEEE. This CDR3 contains 16 residues. This CDR3 reads CASTPRGTVGTDTQYF. The CDR3 nucleotides read TGTGCCAGCACCCCCAGGGGGACCGTAGGCACAGATACGCAGTATTTT.

J is TRBJ1-4 and V is TRBV5-6, with 8 bases lining up with TRBD1. Germline V gene sequence: CDR1 SGHDT, CDR2 YYEEEE. The CDR3 loop spans 18 amino acids. V trimming: 4 bases; J trimming: 4 bases; junction bases outside the gene matches: 15. CDR3 nucleotides: TGTGCCAGCAGCCCCGGCCCCGGGACAGGCGTTTATAATGAAAAACTGTTTTTT. Its translation: CASSPGPGTGVYNEKLFF. Complete variable domain (other parts from reference TRBV5-6 and TRBJ1-4): DAGVTQSPTHLIKTRGQQVTLRCSPKSGHDTVSWYQQALGQGPQFIFQYYEEEERQRGNFPDRFSGHQFPNYSSELNVNALLLGDSALYLCASSPGPGTGVYNEKLFFGSGTQLSVL.

V is TRBV14 and J is TRBJ2-5, with 8 bases lining up with TRBD2. The germline gives CDR1 SGHDN, CDR2 FVKESK. V lost 0 bases to trimming and J lost 6 bases; unmatched junction nucleotides: 9. The CDR3 has 16 amino acids. The CDR3 region is CASSQDSGGPVKTQYF. The CDR3 DNA follows: TGTGCCAGCAGCCAAGATTCGGGGGGGCCAGTAAAGACCCAGTACTTC.

V usage is TRBV9 and J usage is TRBJ1-1; perhaps TRBD1 as D (6 bases). The CDR3 consists of 15 residues. The V gene lost 0 bases and the J gene lost 3 bases, with 12 bases spanning the gap. Germline V gene sequence: CDR1 SGDLS, CDR2 YYNGEE. CDR3: CASSVGRGRYTEAFF. The CDR3 DNA reads TGTGCCAGCAGCGTAGGACGGGGGCGGTACACTGAAGCTTTCTTT.

V gene TRBV4-1 combines with J gene TRBJ1-4; 7 bases align to TRBD1. Losses at the gene ends were 2 bases for V and 0 bases for J; bases not matched to a gene: 6. Germline lookup yields CDR1 MGHRA and CDR2 YSYEKL. This CDR3 has 17 amino acids. This chain's CDR3 is CASSQRQGGPTNEKLFF. CDR3 in DNA: TGCGCCAGCAGCCAAAGACAGGGCGGCCCAACTAATGAAAAACTGTTTTTT.

CDR3 loop: CASSPGGLAQYF. CDR3 coding DNA: TGTGCCAGCAGCCCCGGTGGACTAGCTCAGTACTTC. The chain recombines TRBV7-8 with TRBJ2-7, with 8 bases lining up with TRBD2. The CDR3 runs to 12 residues. The V gene end was trimmed by 5 bases and the J gene end by 10 bases; junction bases not matched to a gene: 7. Per the germline V gene, CDR1 is SGHVS and CDR2 is FQNEAQ.

The J gene is TRBJ2-1, the V gene TRBV6-6; D possibly matches TRBD1 or TRBD2 (5 bases each). In germline, CDR1 is MNHNY, CDR2 SVGAGI (reference sequence). With 10 bases removed from V and 0 bases from J, the gap between germline ends came to 13 bases. The CDR3 totals 14 residues. The CDR3 bases are TGTGCCATCCGGGACCCCGGCTCCTACAATGAGCAGTTCTTC. Protein product: CAIRDPGSYNEQFF.

To note about this clone: Possible read error: a much larger clone is one base away. This specimen includes other DNA sequences encoding the same CDR3. The chain joins TRBV6-2 or TRBV6-3 to TRBJ2-2; 14 bases map to TRBD2. CDR1 and CDR2 (germline): MNHEY, SVGEGT. The CDR3 runs 17 residues. V was clipped by 3 bases and J by 6 bases; unmatched bases: 6. The CDR3 coding sequence is TGTGCCAGCAGTTATTCCGGACTAGCGGGGGGAGCCGGGGAGCTGTTTTTT. It yields the protein CASSYSGLAGGAGELFF.

V is TRBV28 and J is TRBJ2-7; 8 nucleotides match TRBD1. Germline trimming cut 5 bases from V and 6 bases from J; bases unmatched to any gene: 9. In germline, CDR1 is MDHEN, CDR2 SYDVKM. The CDR3 is 14 residues long. The CDR3: CASSGTGQSGEQYF. The CDR3 bases are TGTGCCAGCAGTGGGACAGGCCAGTCCGGCGAGCAGTACTTC. Full variable domain (outside the CDR3, taken from reference TRBV28 and TRBJ2-7): DVKVTQSSRYLVKRTGEKVFLECVQDMDHENMFWYRQDPGLGLRLIYFSYDVKMKEKGDIPEGYSVSREKKERFSLILESASTNQTSMYLCASSGTGQSGEQYFGPGTRLTVT.

The rearrangement joins TRBV4-2 to TRBJ1-6, with a weak D call TRBD1 (5 bases). V was clipped by 0 bases and J by 7 bases, with 10 bases between them. The CDR3 is 15 amino acids. Germline values: CDR1 LGHNA, CDR2 YNFKEQ. This CDR3 reads CASSQDGTWNSPLHF. As DNA, the CDR3 is TGTGCCAGCAGCCAAGACGGGACTTGGAATTCACCCCTCCACTTT.

This sequence joins TRBV19 and TRBJ1-2, with D unclear. Germline CDR1 and CDR2: LNHDA and SQIVND (reference sequence). Trimming pared 6 bases from V and 4 bases from J, leaving 18 bases between. There are 15 residues in the CDR3. The CDR3: CASSLDSSQPYGYTF. The CDR3 nucleotides are TGTGCCAGTAGCCTTGATAGCTCACAGCCCTATGGCTACACCTTC.

The V call is TRBV21-1, the J call TRBJ2-5. TRBV21-1 is a recognized pseudogene. The CDR3 runs to 12 residues. DNA of the CDR3: TGTGCCAGCAGCAGTGGCAGGACGACCCAGTACTTC. As protein: CASSSGRTTQYF.